This TCR beta chain was retrieved from a study of blood T cell repertoires in COVID-19 (TCRdb year 2020). Regarding the research as a whole: Samples covering the acute and convalescent phases of COVID-19 were provided by collaborators in the United States, Italy and Spain. The prospective study material was composed of cDNA or gDNA derived from T cells, B-cell-depleted T cells, or PBMCs. Nearly every sample came with metadata listing a de-identified subject ID, COVID-19 status, age in years and sex. The repertoires were made available in a free public database intended to serve as a resource for research on the immune response to SARS-CoV-2. The samples were drawn from the first 160 participants of the ongoing ImmuneRACE study and from about 1,200 subjects provided by 6 global collaborators. Where HLA class I and class II types were available, the types were taken from metadata supplied by the sample provider, not from assay-based typing. Deeply sampled blood TCRbeta repertoires from subjects exposed to, actively infected with, or recovered from COVID-19 were included in the dataset.

On this clone: Its antigen is unknown. Base qualities are not recorded, but no much larger clone differs from it by a single base.

One collaborating source in Seattle enrolled patients while the patients were actively infected and followed the patients over time throughout the course of disease. The collaborating institutions used their own protocols to collect whole blood in K2EDTA tubes. For TCRbeta analysis, collaborator samples were shipped as frozen whole blood, as isolated PBMCs, or as DNA extracted from either sample type. The CDR3 numbers 15 residues from cysteine through phenylalanine. Just CDR3 DNA is preserved here, 45 bases in frame from base 1. Trimming removed 5 bases from V and 3 bases from J; the gene matches leave 8 bases unexplained. CDR1 and CDR2 are drawn from the germline V gene: SGHDT, YYEEEE. TCRbeta CDR3 regions were amplified from genomic DNA using the immunoSEQ Assay, a bias-controlled multiplex PCR. As for how the authors treated the data: The number of nucleated cells in each sample was estimated from the amplification of reference gene primers within the assay. Sequence reads were collapsed and filtered to measure the absolute abundance of every unique TCRbeta CDR3 rearrangement. For each sample, productive Simpson clonality was calculated as the square root of Simpson's diversity index across productive rearrangements. This immuneACCESS table, as held by TCRdb, lists in-frame sequences with V and J called but not all clones. Of the missing ones, under half trace to an unresolved V gene in checked studies; the others have no known cause. V, J and clone size reflect that table, while D and trimming were determined from the DNA. The table for this sample lists under 45,000 clones; around 87% of them were counted only once. The ten largest clonotypes hold roughly 3.7% of the sample.

General conclusions and limits of the study: The amount of clinical and demographic metadata varied by source and participant and was provided uncurated.

The source of this sequence is a man in his forties with COVID-19, enrolled during active disease. The source material was peripheral blood. The rearranged segments are TRBV5-6 and TRBJ2-7; 10 bases in between match TRBD2. The nucleotide sequence is given as TGTGCCAGCAGGCGACAGTTAGCGGGAGGCTACGAGCAGTACTTC. This encodes CASRRQLAGGYEQYF.